These 13 T cell receptor beta chains were all obtained from the same sample, sequenced in a study of STAT5B mutations in CD4+ large granular lymphocyte leukemia. Generated by immunoSEQ multiplex PCR, the TCRdb table keeps only in-frame clones and is missing some. The data contain about 32,000 clones, around four fifths of them seen just once; the ten biggest clones take up around 4%. Input material: CD4+ T cells from blood buffy coats. The receptors shown here come from a human donor in good health.

V and J are TRBV18 and TRBJ2-5; D may be TRBD1 (5 bases). The CDR3 consists of 12 residues. With 3 bases removed from V and 9 bases from J, the gap between germline ends came to 11 bases. Germline V gives CDR1 KGHSH, CDR2 LQKENI. CDR3 in DNA: TGTGCCAGCTCACCCCCACAAGGGGCCCAGTACTTC. This gives the protein CASSPPQGAQYF.

The CDR3 here is CASSLGLAWGAHEQFF. In nucleotides, the CDR3 is TGTGCCAGCAGCTTGGGACTAGCATGGGGGGCCCATGAGCAGTTCTTC. The rearrangement joins TRBV5-4 to TRBJ2-1; perhaps TRBD2 as D (7 bases). This CDR3 spans 16 amino acids. V gave up 0 bases and J gave up 8 bases, with 18 bases separating them. Germline assignment: CDR1 SGHNT and CDR2 YYREEE (reference sequence).

This chain connects TRBV5-1 to TRBJ2-1; 9 bases are a match to TRBD2. The CDR3 totals 16 residues. The germline gives CDR1 SGHRS, CDR2 YFSETQ. The trim removed 1 base at V and 5 bases at J, leaving 7 bases unmatched. CDR3 amino acids: CASSLRPGLANNEQFF. CDR3 DNA sequence: TGCGCCAGCAGCTTGCGCCCGGGACTAGCCAACAATGAGCAGTTCTTC. Using reference TRBV5-1 and TRBJ2-1 for the parts outside the CDR3, the full variable domain is KAGVTQTPRYLIKTRGQQVTLSCSPISGHRSVSWYQQTPGQGLQFLFEYFSETQRNKGNFPGRFSGRQFSNSRSEMNVSTLELGDSALYLCASSLRPGLANNEQFFGPGTRLTVL.

DNA of the CDR3: TGCGCCAGCAGCTCAAGAGAGACGGGACAGGGAACCTATGGCTACACCTTC. The encoded protein is CASSSRETGQGTYGYTF. The V gene is TRBV5-1, the J gene TRBJ1-2; TRBD1 agrees at 9 bases. CDR3 size: 17 residues. The V gene end was trimmed by 3 bases and the J gene end by 4 bases; junction bases not matched to a gene: 13. CDR1 and CDR2 from the germline V gene are SGHRS and YFSETQ.

The gene calls are TRBV6-1 and TRBJ2-5; 9 bases fit TRBD2. Germline-derived CDR1 and CDR2 are MNHNS and SASEGT. CDR3 length: 16 amino acids. The V gene end was trimmed by 4 bases and the J gene end by 2 bases; junction bases not matched to a gene: 8. The CDR3 reads CASSAMTSGAQETQYF. CDR3 bases: TGTGCCAGCAGTGCAATGACTAGCGGAGCACAAGAGACCCAGTACTTC.

The chain joins TRBV15 to TRBJ2-7, with 7 bases identical to TRBD2. Losses at the gene ends were 8 bases for V and 5 bases for J; bases not matched to a gene: 9. CDR3 length: 13 amino acids. Germline V CDR1 and CDR2: LNHNV, YYDKDF (reference sequence). CDR3 in amino acids: CATSRGRANEQYF. In nucleotides, the CDR3 is TGTGCCACCTCGCGGGGGAGGGCCAACGAGCAGTACTTC.

This clone was observed a single time. This chain links TRBV6-6 with TRBJ1-2; unclear D gene. The CDR3 length is 13 residues. From germline, CDR1 is MNHNY and CDR2 SVGAGI (reference sequence). Trimming removed 6 bases from V and 0 bases from J, with 8 bases in between. The CDR3 sequence is CASRPGTNYGYTF. DNA of the CDR3: TGTGCCAGCAGGCCCGGGACTAACTATGGCTACACCTTC.

The chain combines TRBV28 with TRBJ2-5; D gene uncertain. Looked up from germline, CDR1 is MDHEN and CDR2 is SYDVKM. V gave up 5 bases and J gave up 2 bases, with 6 bases separating them. The CDR3 has 12 residues. The CDR3 DNA reads as TGTGCCAGCAGTCAACAACAAGAGACCCAGTACTTC. It translates to CASSQQQETQYF.

This sequence joins TRBV11-3 and TRBJ2-2; D remains unclear. The CDR3 is made up of 14 amino acids. Germline loops: CDR1 SGHNT, CDR2 YENEEA. With 4 bases removed from V and 0 bases from J, the gap between germline ends came to 6 bases. Here the CDR3 reads CASSSSTNTGELFF. For the CDR3, the DNA is TGTGCCAGCAGCTCTTCCACGAACACCGGGGAGCTGTTTTTT.

This chain connects TRBV30 to TRBJ2-7; 7 bases align to TRBD1. This CDR3 has 14 amino acids. V gave up 7 bases and J gave up 2 bases; unmatched junction bases: 11. CDR1 GTSNPN and CDR2 SVGIG come from the germline V gene (reference sequence). Here the CDR3 reads CAFDRDPEAYEQYF. Here the CDR3 DNA reads TGTGCCTTCGACAGGGACCCCGAAGCCTACGAGCAGTACTTC.

The V gene is TRBV28, the J gene TRBJ1-2; 7 bases are a match to TRBD1. Germline-derived CDR1 and CDR2 are MDHEN and SYDVKM. With 6 bases clipped from V and 0 bases from J, the junction kept 7 bases outside the gene matches. The CDR3 consists of 15 residues. The CDR3 DNA reads TGTGCCAGCAGACCCGGACAGGAAGCTAACTATGGCTACACCTTC. Its translation is CASRPGQEANYGYTF.

In this sample, this clone turned up once. The chain combines TRBV9 with TRBJ2-3; a possible D gene is TRBD2 (6 bases). The CDR3 is 15 amino acids. Germline V gene lookup returns CDR1 SGDLS and CDR2 YYNGEE. The germline V and J ends were trimmed by 1 base and 1 base, with 10 bases remaining between them. In nucleotides, the CDR3 is TGTGCCAGCAGCGTACTGCGGGGTGGCACAGATACGCAGTATTTT. It encodes CASSVLRGGTDTQYF.

The V call is TRBV9, the J call TRBJ2-1; 8 bases are shared with TRBD1. Germline V gene lookup returns CDR1 SGDLS and CDR2 YYNGEE. V lost 0 bases, J lost 4 bases, and 3 bases stayed unmatched. This CDR3 is 15 amino acids long. DNA of the CDR3: TGTGCCAGCAGCGTAGGGGACAGGATGTACAATGAGCAGTTCTTC. Residues: CASSVGDRMYNEQFF. The complete variable domain, with remaining parts taken from reference TRBV9 and TRBJ2-1, reads DSGVTQTPKHLITATGQRVTLRCSPRSGDLSVYWYQQSLDQGLQFLIQYYNGEERAKGNILERFSAQQFPDLHSELNLSSLELGDSALYFCASSVGDRMYNEQFFGPGTRLTVL.